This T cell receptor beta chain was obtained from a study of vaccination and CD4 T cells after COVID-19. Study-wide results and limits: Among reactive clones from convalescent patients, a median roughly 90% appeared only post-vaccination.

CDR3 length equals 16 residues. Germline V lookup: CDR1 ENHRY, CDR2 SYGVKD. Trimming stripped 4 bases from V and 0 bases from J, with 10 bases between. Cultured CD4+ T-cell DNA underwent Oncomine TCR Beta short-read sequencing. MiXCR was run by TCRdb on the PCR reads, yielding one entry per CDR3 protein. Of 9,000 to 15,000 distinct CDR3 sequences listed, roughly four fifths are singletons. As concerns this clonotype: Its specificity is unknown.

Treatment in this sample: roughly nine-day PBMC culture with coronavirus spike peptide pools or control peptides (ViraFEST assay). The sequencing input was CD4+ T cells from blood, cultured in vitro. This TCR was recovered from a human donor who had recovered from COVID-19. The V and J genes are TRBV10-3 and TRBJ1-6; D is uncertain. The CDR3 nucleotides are TGTGCCATCAGTGGGGCGGAGAGCTCCTATAATTCACCCCTCCACTTT. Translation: CAISGAESSYNSPLHF.